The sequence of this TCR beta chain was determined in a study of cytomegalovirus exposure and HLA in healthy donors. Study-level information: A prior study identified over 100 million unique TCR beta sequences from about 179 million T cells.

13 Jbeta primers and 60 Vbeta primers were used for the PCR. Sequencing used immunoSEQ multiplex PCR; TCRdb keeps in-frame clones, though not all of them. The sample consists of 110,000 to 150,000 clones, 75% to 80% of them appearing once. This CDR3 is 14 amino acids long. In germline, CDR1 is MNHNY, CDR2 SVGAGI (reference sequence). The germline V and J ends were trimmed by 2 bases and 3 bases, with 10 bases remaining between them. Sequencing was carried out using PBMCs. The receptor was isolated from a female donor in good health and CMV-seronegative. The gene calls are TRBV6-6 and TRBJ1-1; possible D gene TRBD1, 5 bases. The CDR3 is CASSYRGGDTEAFF. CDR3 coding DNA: TGTGCCAGCAGTTACCGCGGGGGGGACACTGAAGCTTTCTTT.